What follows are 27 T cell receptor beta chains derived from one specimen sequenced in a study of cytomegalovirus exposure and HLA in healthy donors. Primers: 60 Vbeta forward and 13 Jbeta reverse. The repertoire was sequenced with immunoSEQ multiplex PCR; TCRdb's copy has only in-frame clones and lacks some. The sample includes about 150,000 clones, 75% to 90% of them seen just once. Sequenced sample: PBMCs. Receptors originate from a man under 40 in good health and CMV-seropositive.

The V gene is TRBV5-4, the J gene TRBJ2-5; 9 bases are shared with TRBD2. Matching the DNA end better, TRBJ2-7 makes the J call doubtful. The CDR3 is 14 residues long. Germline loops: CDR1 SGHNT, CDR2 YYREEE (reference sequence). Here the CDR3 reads CASSSTGTSSEQYF. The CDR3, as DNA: TGTGCCAGCAGCTCGACCGGGACTAGCAGCGAGCAGTACTTC.

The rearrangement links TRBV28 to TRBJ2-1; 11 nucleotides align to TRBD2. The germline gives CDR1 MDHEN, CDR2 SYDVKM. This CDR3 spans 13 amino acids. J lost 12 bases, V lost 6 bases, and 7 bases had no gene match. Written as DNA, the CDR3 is TGTGCCAGCAGCCAAAGACTAGCGGGAATGCAGTTCTTC. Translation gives CASSQRLAGMQFF. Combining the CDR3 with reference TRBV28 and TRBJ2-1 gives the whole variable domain DVKVTQSSRYLVKRTGEKVFLECVQDMDHENMFWYRQDPGLGLRLIYFSYDVKMKEKGDIPEGYSVSREKKERFSLILESASTNQTSMYLCASSQRLAGMQFFGPGTRLTVL.

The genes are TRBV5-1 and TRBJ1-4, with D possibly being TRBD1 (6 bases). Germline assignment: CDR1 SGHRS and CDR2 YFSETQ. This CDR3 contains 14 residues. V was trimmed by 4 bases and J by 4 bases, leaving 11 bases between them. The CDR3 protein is CASSPDSYNEKLFF. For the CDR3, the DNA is TGCGCCAGCAGCCCGGACAGCTATAATGAAAAACTGTTTTTT. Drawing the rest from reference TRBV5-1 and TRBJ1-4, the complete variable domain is KAGVTQTPRYLIKTRGQQVTLSCSPISGHRSVSWYQQTPGQGLQFLFEYFSETQRNKGNFPGRFSGRQFSNSRSEMNVSTLELGDSALYLCASSPDSYNEKLFFGSGTQLSVL.

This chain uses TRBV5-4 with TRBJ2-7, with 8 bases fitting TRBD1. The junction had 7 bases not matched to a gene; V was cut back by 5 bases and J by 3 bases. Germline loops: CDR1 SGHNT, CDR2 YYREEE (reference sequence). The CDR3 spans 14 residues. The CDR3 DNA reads TGTGCCAGCAGTTTCCGGGGACAGGTCTACGAGCAGTACTTC. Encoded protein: CASSFRGQVYEQYF.

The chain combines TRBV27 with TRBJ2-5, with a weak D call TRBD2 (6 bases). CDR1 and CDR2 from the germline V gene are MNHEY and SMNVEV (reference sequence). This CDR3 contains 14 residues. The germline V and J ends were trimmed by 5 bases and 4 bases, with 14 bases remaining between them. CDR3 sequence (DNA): TGTGCCAGCAGTAGGAGGGTTGGAGGAGAGACCCAGTACTTC. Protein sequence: CASSRRVGGETQYF.

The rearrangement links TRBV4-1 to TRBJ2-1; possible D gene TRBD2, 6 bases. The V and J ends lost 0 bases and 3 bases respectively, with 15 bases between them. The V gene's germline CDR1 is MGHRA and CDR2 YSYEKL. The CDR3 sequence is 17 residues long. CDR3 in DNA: TGCGCCAGCAGCCAAGATGCAGGACGGGAGTACTACAATGAGCAGTTCTTC. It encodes CASSQDAGREYYNEQFF.

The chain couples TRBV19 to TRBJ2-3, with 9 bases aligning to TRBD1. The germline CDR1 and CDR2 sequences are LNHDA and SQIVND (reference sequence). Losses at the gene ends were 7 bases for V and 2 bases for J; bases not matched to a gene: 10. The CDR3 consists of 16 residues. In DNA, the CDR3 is TGTGCCAGTACCCCGGACAGGGGAACACTCACAGATACGCAGTATTTT. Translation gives CASTPDRGTLTDTQYF.

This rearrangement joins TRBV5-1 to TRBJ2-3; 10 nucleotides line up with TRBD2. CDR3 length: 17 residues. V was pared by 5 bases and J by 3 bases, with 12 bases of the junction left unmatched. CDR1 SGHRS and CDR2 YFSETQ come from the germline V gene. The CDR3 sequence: CASRTGTSDPATDTQYF. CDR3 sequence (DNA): TGCGCCAGCAGGACCGGGACTAGCGATCCCGCAACAGATACGCAGTATTTT.

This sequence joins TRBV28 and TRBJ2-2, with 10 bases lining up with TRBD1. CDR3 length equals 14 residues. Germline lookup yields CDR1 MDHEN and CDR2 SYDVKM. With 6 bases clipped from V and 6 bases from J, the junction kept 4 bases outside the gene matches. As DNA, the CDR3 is TGTGCCAGCAGGGGACAGGGGACCCCCGGGGAGCTGTTTTTT. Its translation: CASRGQGTPGELFF.

For the CDR3, the DNA is TGTGCCAGCAGTTACTTGGCAGGGGAGTTGAATGAGCAGTTCTTC. Protein: CASSYLAGELNEQFF. The rearrangement links TRBV6-5 to TRBJ2-1; possibly TRBD1 for D (6 bases). Germline CDR1 reads MNHEY; CDR2 reads SVGAGI. This CDR3 has 15 residues. V was cut by 1 base and J by 7 bases, with 14 bases left in between.

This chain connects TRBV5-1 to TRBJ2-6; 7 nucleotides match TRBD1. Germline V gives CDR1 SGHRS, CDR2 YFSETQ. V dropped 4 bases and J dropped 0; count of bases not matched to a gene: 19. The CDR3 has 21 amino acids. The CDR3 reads CASSRNSVTETGISGANVLTF. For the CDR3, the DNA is TGCGCCAGCAGCCGAAACAGTGTCACCGAGACAGGGATCTCTGGGGCCAACGTCCTGACTTTC.

In DNA form, the CDR3 reads TGTGCCAGCAGCCCCGACAGTTATAGCAATCAGCCCCAGCATTTT. Amino acid sequence: CASSPDSYSNQPQHF. The V call is TRBV2, the J call TRBJ1-5; the D gene is possibly TRBD1 (5 bases). The CDR3 spans 15 residues. The V gene lost 6 bases and the J gene lost 0 bases, with 12 bases spanning the gap. Germline CDR1 SNHLY, CDR2 FYNNEI.

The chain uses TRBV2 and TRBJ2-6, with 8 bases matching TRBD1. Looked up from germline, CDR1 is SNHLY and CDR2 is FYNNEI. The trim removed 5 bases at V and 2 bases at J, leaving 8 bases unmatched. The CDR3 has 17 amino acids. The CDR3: CASSSDQGAPGANVLTF. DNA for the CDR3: TGTGCCAGCAGTTCGGATCAGGGGGCACCTGGGGCCAACGTCCTGACTTTC. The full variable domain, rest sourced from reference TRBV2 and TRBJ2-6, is EPEVTQTPSHQVTQMGQEVILRCVPISNHLYFYWYRQILGQKVEFLVSFYNNEISEKSEIFDDQFSVERPDGSNFTLKIRSTKLEDSAMYFCASSSDQGAPGANVLTFGAGSRLTVL.

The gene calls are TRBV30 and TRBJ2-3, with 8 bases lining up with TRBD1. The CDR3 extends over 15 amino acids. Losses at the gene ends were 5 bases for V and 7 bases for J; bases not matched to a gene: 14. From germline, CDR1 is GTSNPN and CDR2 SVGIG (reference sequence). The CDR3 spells CAWGADRGRTNTQYF. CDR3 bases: TGTGCCTGGGGTGCTGACAGGGGTAGGACGAATACGCAGTATTTT.

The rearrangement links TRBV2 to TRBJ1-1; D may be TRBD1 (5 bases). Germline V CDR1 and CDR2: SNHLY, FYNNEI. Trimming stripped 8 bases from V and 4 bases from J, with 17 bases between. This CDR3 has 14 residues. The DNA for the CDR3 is TGTGCCAGCCGAGATATAGGGGTTCGCACTGAAGCTTTCTTT. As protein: CASRDIGVRTEAFF.

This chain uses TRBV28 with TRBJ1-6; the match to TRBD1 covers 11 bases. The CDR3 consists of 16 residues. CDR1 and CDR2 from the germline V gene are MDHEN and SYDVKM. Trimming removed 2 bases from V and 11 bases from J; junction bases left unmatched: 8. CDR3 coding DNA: TGTGCCAGCAGTTTAATGTTAGGGACAGGGGGAACACCCCTCCACTTT. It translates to CASSLMLGTGGTPLHF.

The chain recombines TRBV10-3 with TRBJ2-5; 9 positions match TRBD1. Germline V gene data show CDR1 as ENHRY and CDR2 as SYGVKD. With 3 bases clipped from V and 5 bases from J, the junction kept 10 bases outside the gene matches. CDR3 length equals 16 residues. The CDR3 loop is CAISEFEQGARETQYF. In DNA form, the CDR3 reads TGTGCCATCAGTGAATTCGAACAGGGGGCGCGGGAGACCCAGTACTTC.

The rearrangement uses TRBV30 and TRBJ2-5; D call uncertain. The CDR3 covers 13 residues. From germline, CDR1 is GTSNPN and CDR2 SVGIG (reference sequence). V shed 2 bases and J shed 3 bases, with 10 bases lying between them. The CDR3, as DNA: TGTGCCTGGAGTTATGCGCTAAAAGAGACCCAGTACTTC. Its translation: CAWSYALKETQYF. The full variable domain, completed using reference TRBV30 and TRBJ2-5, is SQTIHQWPATLVQPVGSPLSLECTVEGTSNPNLYWYRQAAGRGLQLLFYSVGIGQISSEVPQNLSASRPQDRQFILSSKKLLLSDSGFYLCAWSYALKETQYFGPGTRLLVL.

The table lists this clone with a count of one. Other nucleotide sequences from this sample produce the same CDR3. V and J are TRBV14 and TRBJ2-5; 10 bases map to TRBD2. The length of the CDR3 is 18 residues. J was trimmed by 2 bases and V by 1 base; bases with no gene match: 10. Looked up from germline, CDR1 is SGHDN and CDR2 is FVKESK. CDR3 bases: TGTGCCAGCAGCCAAGGTTCTAGCGGGAGAGGGCTGCAAGAGACCCAGTACTTC. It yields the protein CASSQGSSGRGLQETQYF. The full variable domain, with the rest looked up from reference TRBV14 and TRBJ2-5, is EAGVTQFPSHSVIEKGQTVTLRCDPISGHDNLYWYRRVMGKEIKFLLHFVKESKQDESGMPNNRFLAERTGGTYSTLKVQPAELEDSGVYFCASSQGSSGRGLQETQYFGPGTRLLVL.

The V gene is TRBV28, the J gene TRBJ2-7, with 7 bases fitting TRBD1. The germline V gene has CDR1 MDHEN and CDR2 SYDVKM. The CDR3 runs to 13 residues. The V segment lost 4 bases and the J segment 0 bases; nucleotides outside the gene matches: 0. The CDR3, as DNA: TGTGCCAGCAGTTGGGACAGCTCCTACGAGCAGTACTTC. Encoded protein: CASSWDSSYEQYF.

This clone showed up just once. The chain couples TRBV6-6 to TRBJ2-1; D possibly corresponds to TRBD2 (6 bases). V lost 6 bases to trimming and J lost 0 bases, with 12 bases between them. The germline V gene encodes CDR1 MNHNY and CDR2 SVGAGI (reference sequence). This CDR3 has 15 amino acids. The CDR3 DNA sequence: TGTGCCAGCAGGCGGGACGAGAGCTCCTACAATGAGCAGTTCTTC. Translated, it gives CASRRDESSYNEQFF.

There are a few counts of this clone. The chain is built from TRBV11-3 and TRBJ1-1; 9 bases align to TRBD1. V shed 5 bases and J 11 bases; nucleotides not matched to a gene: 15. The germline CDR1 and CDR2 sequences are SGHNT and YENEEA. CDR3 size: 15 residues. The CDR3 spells CASSGTGGALFGAFF. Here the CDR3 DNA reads TGTGCCAGCAGCGGCACAGGGGGCGCGTTATTTGGGGCTTTCTTT.

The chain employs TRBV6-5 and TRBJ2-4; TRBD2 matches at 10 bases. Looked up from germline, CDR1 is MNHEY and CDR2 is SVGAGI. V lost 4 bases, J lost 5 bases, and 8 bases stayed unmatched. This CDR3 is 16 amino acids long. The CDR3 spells CASSSPGLARQNIQYF. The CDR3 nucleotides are TGTGCCAGCAGTTCACCGGGACTAGCGCGACAAAACATTCAGTACTTC.

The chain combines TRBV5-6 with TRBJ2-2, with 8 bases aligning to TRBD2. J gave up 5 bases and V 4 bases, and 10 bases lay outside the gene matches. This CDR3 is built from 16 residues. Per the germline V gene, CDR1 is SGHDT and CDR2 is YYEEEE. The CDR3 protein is CASSTHGGAGTGELFF. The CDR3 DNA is TGTGCCAGCAGCACCCACGGGGGGGCGGGAACCGGGGAGCTGTTTTTT.

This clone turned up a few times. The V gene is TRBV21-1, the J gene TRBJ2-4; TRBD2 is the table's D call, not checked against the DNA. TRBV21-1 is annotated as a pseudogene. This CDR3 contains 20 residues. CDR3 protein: CASSPGTSGSSGLAKNIQYF. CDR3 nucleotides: TGTGCCAGCAGTCCGGGGACTAGCGGGAGTTCGGGCTTAGCCAAAAACATTCAGTACTTC.

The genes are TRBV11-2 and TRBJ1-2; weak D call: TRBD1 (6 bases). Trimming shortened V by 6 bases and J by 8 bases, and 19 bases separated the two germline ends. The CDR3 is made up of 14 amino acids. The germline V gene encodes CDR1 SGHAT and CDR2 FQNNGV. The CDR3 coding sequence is TGTGCCAGCAGTACATTGTACAGGGTGGGGGGCTACACCTTC. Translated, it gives CASSTLYRVGGYTF.

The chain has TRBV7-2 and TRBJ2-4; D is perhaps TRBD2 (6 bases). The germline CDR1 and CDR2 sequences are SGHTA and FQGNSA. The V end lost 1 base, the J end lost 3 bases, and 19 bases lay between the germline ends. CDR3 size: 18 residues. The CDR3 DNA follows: TGTGCCAGCAGCTTAGTTCTAGGCTCGAATAGCGGCAAAAACATTCAGTACTTC. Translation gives CASSLVLGSNSGKNIQYF.